The source of this T cell receptor (beta chain) is a study of Ad26.COV2.S vaccination and SARS-CoV-2 variants. This clone was detected once. The sample holds other DNA sequences that translate to the same CDR3. Treatment: around 19 received Ad26.COV2.S at low or high dose, single or two shots; five or six received placebo; per-sample allocation not given. Sampling occurred on day 63 after the first vaccine or placebo injection. Profiling relied on immunoSEQ multiplex PCR, and the TCRdb table lists in-frame clones only, not all of them. This repertoire shows hundreds of thousands of clones, roughly 87% found once; its top ten account for 3.4%. CDR3 length: 12 amino acids. The V end was cut by 1 base, the J end by 7 bases, with 4 bases between. The germline gives CDR1 LGHDT, CDR2 YNNKEL (reference sequence).

The origin of this receptor is a person between 18 and 65 years old who received the Ad26.COV2.S COVID-19 vaccine or a placebo. Here the sequenced sample was peripheral blood, taken in a trial of Ad26.COV2.S vaccine versus placebo. V gene TRBV3-1 (or the pseudogene TRBV3-2) combines with J gene TRBJ1-4; no definite D call. In DNA form, the CDR3 reads TGTGCCAGCAGCCAAGTAGGTGAAAAACTGTTTTTT. Protein: CASSQVGEKLFF.